Listed below are T cell receptor beta chains from one sample, sequenced in a study of blood T cell repertoires in COVID-19. The table came from immunoSEQ multiplex PCR; TCRdb's copy has only in-frame clones and leaves some out. The repertoire holds about 54,000 clones, with 81% as singletons. Sequencing was done on a sample of peripheral blood. These receptors were obtained from a woman aged 55-70 years with acute or convalescent COVID-19. CDR3s include the opening cysteine and the closing phenylalanine or tryptophan. The order of the fields is D gene, V gene, clone size, J gene, CDR3 DNA, CDR3 protein. A D gene is named only where the DNA matches it firmly. The size of a clone is reported for some rows only, either as once, few or many, or as a class for expanded clones.

d_call: NA
v_call: TRBV19
clone_size: NA
j_call: TRBJ1-4
cdr3_nt: TGTGCCAGTAAGCTCCCCAACGAAAAACTGTTTTTT
cdr3_aa: CASKLPNEKLFF

d_call: TRBD1
v_call: TRBV6-5
clone_size: NA
j_call: TRBJ1-6
cdr3_nt: TGTGCCAGCAGTTTACAGGGGGCGTTGAATAATTCACCCCTCCACTTT
cdr3_aa: CASSLQGALNNSPLHF

d_call: NA
v_call: TRBV9
clone_size: few
j_call: TRBJ1-1
cdr3_nt: TGTGCCAGCAGCACCCGCGAGGGTGGGATGAACACTGAAGCTTTCTTT
cdr3_aa: CASSTREGGMNTEAFF

d_call: NA
v_call: TRBV27
clone_size: NA
j_call: TRBJ2-7
cdr3_nt: TGTGCCAGCAGCCCGGGTTTTTCCTACGAGCAGTACTTC
cdr3_aa: CASSPGFSYEQYF

d_call: NA
v_call: TRBV4-2
clone_size: once
j_call: TRBJ1-2
cdr3_nt: TGTGCCAGCAGCGAAGGTGTAGGGGCTTGCACCTTC
cdr3_aa: CASSEGVGACTF

d_call: TRBD1
v_call: TRBV11-3
clone_size: NA
j_call: TRBJ2-1
cdr3_nt: TGTGCCAGCAGCCAGGACAGGGAGTACAATGAGCAGTTCTTC
cdr3_aa: CASSQDREYNEQFF

d_call: NA
v_call: TRBV30
clone_size: NA
j_call: TRBJ1-6
cdr3_nt: TGTGCCTTGACGACAGGCCGTTGGGCACCCCTCCACTTT
cdr3_aa: CALTTGRWAPLHF

d_call: NA
v_call: TRBV11-2
clone_size: NA
j_call: TRBJ2-7
cdr3_nt: TGTGCCAGCAGTCAAAGCTCCCTAGGAACAGGGTTATACGAGCAGTACTTC
cdr3_aa: CASSQSSLGTGLYEQYF

d_call: NA
v_call: TRBV6-5
clone_size: NA
j_call: TRBJ1-1
cdr3_nt: TGTGCCAGCAAGAAGGGGTTTCAGGGGTCTGAAGCTTTCTTT
cdr3_aa: CASKKGFQGSEAFF

d_call: NA
v_call: TRBV28
clone_size: few
j_call: TRBJ1-6
cdr3_nt: TGTGCCAGCAGGGGGGGAGGGATGTATTCACCCCTCCACTTT
cdr3_aa: CASRGGGMYSPLHF

d_call: NA
v_call: TRBV27
clone_size: NA
j_call: TRBJ2-7
cdr3_nt: TGTGCCGTCCGGAAAACTATCTTCCCTTACGAGCAGTACTTC
cdr3_aa: CAVRKTIFPYEQYF

d_call: NA
v_call: TRBV5-6
clone_size: NA
j_call: TRBJ1-5
cdr3_nt: TGTGCCAGCAGCAAGCACGCTCAGCCCCAGCATTTT
cdr3_aa: CASSKHAQPQHF

d_call: TRBD2
v_call: TRBV10-3
clone_size: NA
j_call: TRBJ2-2
cdr3_nt: TGTGCCATCAGACCGGGACTAGCGGGAGAAACGAACACCGGGGAGCTGTTTTTT
cdr3_aa: CAIRPGLAGETNTGELFF

d_call: NA
v_call: TRBV19
clone_size: NA
j_call: TRBJ2-4
cdr3_nt: TGTGCCAGTAGTGACTCCCCAGCCAAAAACATTCAGTACTTC
cdr3_aa: CASSDSPAKNIQYF

d_call: TRBD1
v_call: TRBV5-4
clone_size: NA
j_call: TRBJ2-7
cdr3_nt: TGTGCCAGCAGTCTGGGACAGGGACGGTCCTACGAGCAGTACTTC
cdr3_aa: CASSLGQGRSYEQYF

d_call: NA
v_call: TRBV6-5
clone_size: few
j_call: TRBJ2-7
cdr3_nt: TGTGCCAGCGGGCAGGGTCTCTACGAGCAGTACTTC
cdr3_aa: CASGQGLYEQYF

d_call: TRBD1
v_call: TRBV5-1
clone_size: NA
j_call: TRBJ1-6
cdr3_nt: TGCGCCAGCAGCCCGGGGACAGGGGGTATCTATAATTCACCCCTCCACTTT
cdr3_aa: CASSPGTGGIYNSPLHF

d_call: TRBD2
v_call: TRBV3-1/TRBV3-2
clone_size: NA
j_call: TRBJ2-7
cdr3_nt: TGTGCCAGCAGCCCCAGCCTCGGGGACTCTAAACACGGGAGGGTCGGGGTGCAGTACTTC
cdr3_aa: CASSPSLGDSKHGRVGVQYF

d_call: NA
v_call: TRBV7-9
clone_size: NA
j_call: TRBJ2-7
cdr3_nt: TGTGCCAGCAGCTCTCGCTCCTACGAGCAGTACTTC
cdr3_aa: CASSSRSYEQYF

d_call: NA
v_call: TRBV2
clone_size: NA
j_call: TRBJ1-2
cdr3_nt: TGTGCCAGACGCGTAAGGGGCCTAGAGGACTTC
cdr3_aa: CARRVRGLEDF

d_call: NA
v_call: TRBV4-2
clone_size: NA
j_call: TRBJ1-2
cdr3_nt: TGTGCCAGCAGCCAAGGACAGGAGAACTATGGCTACACCTTC
cdr3_aa: CASSQGQENYGYTF

d_call: NA
v_call: TRBV12-3/TRBV12-4
clone_size: NA
j_call: TRBJ2-7
cdr3_nt: TGTGCCAGCAGGCGTTCCTACGAGCAGTACTTC
cdr3_aa: CASRRSYEQYF

d_call: NA
v_call: TRBV19
clone_size: NA
j_call: TRBJ1-1
cdr3_nt: TGTGCCAGTAGGATCGGGACTTTGAACACTGAAGCTTTCTTT
cdr3_aa: CASRIGTLNTEAFF

d_call: NA
v_call: TRBV25-1
clone_size: NA
j_call: TRBJ2-7
cdr3_nt: TGTGCCAGCAGCGAAGAGGAGAGCTCCTACGAGCAGTACTTC
cdr3_aa: CASSEEESSYEQYF

d_call: NA
v_call: TRBV5-5
clone_size: few
j_call: TRBJ1-1
cdr3_nt: TGTGCCAGCAGCTTGAGCCTAAATGAAGCTTTCTTT
cdr3_aa: CASSLSLNEAFF

d_call: TRBD2
v_call: TRBV4-1
clone_size: once
j_call: TRBJ2-2
cdr3_nt: TGCGCCAGCAGCCAAGATAGCTCCGGGGCGGGAGGGCCCACCGGGGAGCTGTTTTTT
cdr3_aa: CASSQDSSGAGGPTGELFF

d_call: TRBD1
v_call: TRBV27
clone_size: large
j_call: TRBJ1-1
cdr3_nt: TGTGCCAGCAGTTTTGGGAACAGGGGCGAAACTTTCTTT
cdr3_aa: CASSFGNRGETFF

d_call: NA
v_call: TRBV28
clone_size: NA
j_call: TRBJ2-1
cdr3_nt: TGTGCCAGCTCGGCCTCGGGGAGCTCCTACAATGAGCAGTTCTTC
cdr3_aa: CASSASGSSYNEQFF

d_call: NA
v_call: TRBV19
clone_size: few
j_call: TRBJ1-2
cdr3_nt: TGTGCCAGTAGGGCGGACAGCTTGACATATGGCTACACCTTC
cdr3_aa: CASRADSLTYGYTF

d_call: NA
v_call: TRBV6-6
clone_size: NA
j_call: TRBJ1-1
cdr3_nt: TGTGCCAGCAGTTTCACCACAGGGCTGGAAGCTTTCTTT
cdr3_aa: CASSFTTGLEAFF

d_call: NA
v_call: TRBV7-6
clone_size: NA
j_call: TRBJ1-1
cdr3_nt: TGTGCCAGCAGCTTAGGGGAGGGTGAAGCTTTCTTT
cdr3_aa: CASSLGEGEAFF

d_call: NA
v_call: TRBV5-1
clone_size: NA
j_call: TRBJ2-1
cdr3_nt: TGCGCCAGCAAGGTACAGGGCAACAATGAGCAGTTCTTC
cdr3_aa: CASKVQGNNEQFF

d_call: NA
v_call: TRBV5-5
clone_size: NA
j_call: TRBJ2-3
cdr3_nt: TGTGCCAGCAGCTCGCCACAACCAGATACGCAGTATTTT
cdr3_aa: CASSSPQPDTQYF

d_call: NA
v_call: TRBV3-1/TRBV3-2
clone_size: once
j_call: TRBJ2-7
cdr3_nt: TGTGCCAGCAGCCAAGATCGGCTCTCCTGGTTGACTTACGAGCAGTACTTC
cdr3_aa: CASSQDRLSWLTYEQYF

d_call: NA
v_call: TRBV11-3
clone_size: NA
j_call: TRBJ2-1
cdr3_nt: TGTGCCAGCAGCTCCTCCTTTCTGAGCTCCTACAATGAGCAGTTCTTC
cdr3_aa: CASSSSFLSSYNEQFF

d_call: NA
v_call: TRBV7-2
clone_size: once
j_call: TRBJ2-7
cdr3_nt: TGTGCCAGCAACTCTCAAGGGGGAGGGGCCTACGAGCAGTACTTC
cdr3_aa: CASNSQGGGAYEQYF

d_call: TRBD1
v_call: TRBV7-9
clone_size: NA
j_call: TRBJ1-4
cdr3_nt: TGTGCCAGCAGCTTACGACAGGGGGCAGTTGAAAAACTGTTTTTT
cdr3_aa: CASSLRQGAVEKLFF

d_call: NA
v_call: TRBV18
clone_size: NA
j_call: TRBJ2-7
cdr3_nt: TGTGCCAGCTCACCAGAGCAACAGGGCGTAAGGAACGAGCAGTACTTC
cdr3_aa: CASSPEQQGVRNEQYF

d_call: NA
v_call: TRBV3-1/TRBV3-2
clone_size: few
j_call: TRBJ2-7
cdr3_nt: TGTGCCAGCAGCCAACTCCGCTCCTACGAGCAGTACTTC
cdr3_aa: CASSQLRSYEQYF

d_call: TRBD2
v_call: TRBV11-2
clone_size: NA
j_call: TRBJ2-5
cdr3_nt: TGTGCCAGCAGAGGACTAGGTATGGCCCAGTACTTC
cdr3_aa: CASRGLGMAQYF

d_call: TRBD1
v_call: TRBV18
clone_size: few
j_call: TRBJ2-7
cdr3_nt: TGTGCCAGCTCACCCCCGACAGGGGGTAGGGACGAGCAGTACTTC
cdr3_aa: CASSPPTGGRDEQYF

d_call: TRBD1
v_call: TRBV30
clone_size: NA
j_call: TRBJ2-7
cdr3_nt: TGTGCCTGGAGTGTAGGGGGGACAGGAGCCTACGAGCAGTACTTC
cdr3_aa: CAWSVGGTGAYEQYF